The 2 T cell receptor beta chains below come from one sample, sequenced in a study of T cell responses to AZD1222 COVID-19 vaccine. Assay used: immunoSEQ multiplex PCR; TCRdb lists only in-frame clones, some missing. The sample includes about 100,000 clones, 86% of them seen just once. The sequenced sample was peripheral blood, obtained on day 0 of AZD1222 vaccination. All receptors derive from an adult in good health.

V is TRBV7-9 and J is TRBJ1-2; D is unclear. Germline V CDR1 and CDR2: SEHNR, FQNEAQ (reference sequence). V lost 3 bases and J 4 bases, leaving 12 bases between the germline ends. The CDR3 sequence is 14 residues long. The CDR3 DNA reads TGTGCCAGCAGCTTTAGCGGATCCACCTATGGCTACACCTTC. It encodes CASSFSGSTYGYTF. The complete variable domain, with remaining parts taken from reference TRBV7-9 and TRBJ1-2, reads DTGVSQNPRHKITKRGQNVTFRCDPISEHNRLYWYRQTLGQGPEFLTYFQNEAQLEKSRLLSDRFSAERPKGSFSTLEIQRTEQGDSAMYLCASSFSGSTYGYTFGSGTRLTVV.

The DNA of the CDR3 is TGTGCCAGCAGTAGGGAGATAGGGTACACCGGGGAGCTGTTTTTT. This encodes CASSREIGYTGELFF. J is TRBJ2-2 and V is TRBV27, with a weak D call TRBD2 (5 bases). This CDR3 is built from 15 residues. V dropped 5 bases and J dropped 3 bases, with 13 bases sitting between them. CDR1 and CDR2 from the germline V gene are MNHEY and SMNVEV (reference sequence).